These 24 T cell receptor beta chains were all obtained from the same sample, sequenced in a study of T-cell reconstitution after alpha-beta-depleted transplantation in children. A TCRbeta library incorporating unique molecular identifiers was prepared. MiXCR was run by TCRdb on the PCR reads, yielding one entry per CDR3 protein. The sample records about 610,000 distinct CDR3 sequences, roughly 10% being singletons. The sequenced sample was PBMCs from the stem cell graft donor, obtained from the stem cell graft. These TCRs come from a human donor who donated a stem cell graft to a child with acute myeloid leukemia.

The chain uses TRBV5-1 and TRBJ2-7, with 9 bases aligning to TRBD1. J lost 6 bases, V lost 0 bases, and 4 bases had no gene match. Germline lookup yields CDR1 SGHRS and CDR2 YFSETQ. The CDR3 spans 14 residues. The DNA of the CDR3 is TGCGCCAGCAGCTTGGTCACAGGGGGCGGCGAGCAGTACTTC. As protein: CASSLVTGGGEQYF.

This clonotype came up a few times. The rearrangement uses TRBV29-1 and TRBJ2-5, with D unresolved. CDR1 SQVTM and CDR2 ANQGSEA come from the germline V gene. The CDR3 totals 15 residues. Trimming stripped 1 base from V and 0 bases from J, with 12 bases between. CDR3 sequence: CSVEGRHLYQETQYF. CDR3 DNA: TGCAGCGTTGAAGGCAGACACCTGTACCAAGAGACCCAGTACTTC.

In this sample, this clonotype turned up a few times. V is TRBV7-2 and J is TRBJ2-3; D is perhaps TRBD1 (6 bases). V was clipped by 5 bases and J by 6 bases, with 21 bases between them. The V gene's germline CDR1 is SGHTA and CDR2 FQGNSA. The CDR3 spans 16 residues. The CDR3 region has the DNA TGTGCCAGCAGCACCAGAGGAGGACAGTTCCCCGATACGCAGTATTTT. Translation: CASSTRGGQFPDTQYF.

V usage is TRBV7-2 and J usage is TRBJ2-1, with unresolved D. The CDR3 totals 14 residues. V shed 2 bases and J shed 7 bases, with 12 bases lying between them. CDR1 SGHTA and CDR2 FQGNSA come from the germline V gene. CDR3 DNA sequence: TGTGCCAGCAGCTTAAGGGAAGCGTGGAATGAGCAGTTCTTC. Amino acids: CASSLREAWNEQFF. The whole variable domain, filled in from reference TRBV7-2 and TRBJ2-1, reads GAGVSQSPSNKVTEKGKDVELRCDPISGHTALYWYRQSLGQGLEFLIYFQGNSAPDKSGLPSDRFSAERTGGSVSTLTIQRTQQEDSAVYLCASSLREAWNEQFFGPGTRLTVL.

The table lists this clonotype with many counts. The V call is TRBV10-2, the J call TRBJ2-4; TRBD2 matches at 7 bases. V lost 7 bases and J lost 8; bases outside the gene matches: 5. The CDR3 spans 12 residues. The V gene's germline CDR1 is WSHSY and CDR2 SAAADI. The CDR3 region has the DNA TGCGCCAGCATGCTGGGAGGGGACATTCAGTACTTC. The encoded protein is CASMLGGDIQYF.

V and J are TRBV20-1 and TRBJ2-1; D remains ambiguous. Germline V gene sequence: CDR1 DFQATT, CDR2 SNEGSKA (reference sequence). V lost 1 base, J lost 0 bases, and 10 bases lay in between. CDR3 length: 15 residues. This CDR3 is CSARGSALSYNEQFF. CDR3 nucleotide sequence: TGCAGTGCTAGAGGGTCAGCCCTCTCCTACAATGAGCAGTTCTTC.

J is TRBJ2-1 and V is TRBV7-2; 10 bases are shared with TRBD2. After removal of 8 bases from V and 8 bases from J, the junction contained 18 bases not matched to a gene. This CDR3 is 17 amino acids long. Per germline, CDR1 SGHTA and CDR2 FQGNSA. The CDR3 DNA sequence: TGTGCCAGCTACTTCGCCGGACTAGCGGTTAATATGGATGAGCAGTTCTTC. Translated, it gives CASYFAGLAVNMDEQFF.

This clonotype was counted only a few times. This chain uses TRBV20-1 with TRBJ2-7; TRBD1 agrees at 7 bases. Germline CDR1 is DFQATT and CDR2 is SNEGSKA (reference sequence). This CDR3 region has 12 residues. Trimming at V came to 3 bases and at J to 3 bases, leaving 2 bases not matched to a gene. The CDR3 DNA follows: TGCAGTGCTAGTGACAGGGACTACGAGCAGTACTTC. This codes for CSASDRDYEQYF.

The table lists this clonotype with many counts. The chain uses TRBV7-2 and TRBJ2-3, with D possibly matching TRBD2 (5 bases). V was pared by 3 bases and J by 6 bases, with 16 bases between. This CDR3 spans 15 amino acids. Germline V CDR1 and CDR2: SGHTA, FQGNSA. The DNA for the CDR3 is TGTGCCAGCAGCTTGGACGAACTAGTTTCCGATACGCAGTATTTT. Translated: CASSLDELVSDTQYF.

This clonotype was found many times. The V gene is TRBV7-9, the J gene TRBJ1-2; 9 nucleotides align to TRBD1. V was pared by 11 bases and J by 5 bases, with 12 bases of the junction left unmatched. The CDR3 totals 14 residues. Germline V CDR1 and CDR2: SEHNR, FQNEAQ (reference sequence). The CDR3: CAGTSGTGSYGYTF. CDR3 in DNA: TGTGCCGGCACGAGCGGGACAGGGAGTTATGGCTACACCTTC.

Remarks on this clonotype: This may be a read error, as it is one base from a much larger clone. V usage is TRBV3-1 and J usage is TRBJ2-5; D not certain. The CDR3 covers 17 residues. Germline V gene data show CDR1 as LGHDT and CDR2 as YNNKEL (reference sequence). The CDR3 DNA reads as TGTGCCACCAGCCAAGAAACCAGCCCACTATACCAAGAGACCCAGTACTTC. It codes for CATSQETSPLYQETQYF.

This clonotype was found a few times. This rearrangement joins TRBV12-3 or TRBV12-4 to TRBJ2-5, with D possibly TRBD1 on 6 matching bases. Trimming took 4 bases from V and 5 from J, leaving 14 bases between them. This CDR3 spans 14 amino acids. The CDR3 sequence: CASSYRVVSETQYF. CDR3 DNA: TGTGCCAGCAGTTACAGGGTCGTTTCCGAGACCCAGTACTTC.

This clonotype appeared a few times. The chain employs TRBV7-2 and TRBJ2-1, with no clear D. This CDR3 contains 14 residues. The germline CDR1 and CDR2 sequences are SGHTA and FQGNSA. Trimming took 0 bases from V and 6 from J, leaving 9 bases between them. The DNA of the CDR3 is TGTGCCAGCAGCTTAGCGTTAGCAGTCAATGAGCAGTTCTTC. As protein: CASSLALAVNEQFF.

The chain uses TRBV7-8 and TRBJ2-2; no definite D call. The V end was cut by 1 base, the J end by 2 bases, with 11 bases between. This CDR3 has 16 residues. Germline-derived CDR1 and CDR2 are SGHVS and FQNEAQ. In DNA, the CDR3 is TGTGCCAGCAGCTTAGTTCCACTCCAAAACACCGGGGAGCTGTTTTTT. This translates into CASSLVPLQNTGELFF.

The chain has TRBV11-2 and TRBJ2-5; D possibly corresponds to TRBD2 (5 bases). The germline V and J ends were trimmed by 1 base and 5 bases, with 11 bases remaining between them. CDR1 SGHAT and CDR2 FQNNGV come from the germline V gene. CDR3 length: 14 residues. CDR3 coding DNA: TGTGCCAGCAGCTTAGGGGCCCCGGGGGAGACCCAGTACTTC. It yields the protein CASSLGAPGETQYF.

This clonotype has at least ten counts. The genes are TRBV7-2 and TRBJ2-7, with 7 bases aligning to TRBD2. Per the germline V gene, CDR1 is SGHTA and CDR2 is FQGNSA. The CDR3 contains 15 residues. V lost 5 bases to trimming and J lost 4 bases; unmatched junction nucleotides: 11. CDR3 protein: CASSAAGRGGYEQYF. The CDR3 DNA sequence: TGTGCCAGCAGCGCAGCGGGGAGGGGAGGTTACGAGCAGTACTTC.

This clonotype came up once. Just one base apart from a much larger clone, this may be a read error. V usage is TRBV5-1 and J usage is TRBJ2-5; 10 bases map to TRBD2. The CDR3 totals 18 residues. V shed 1 base, J shed 1 base, and the junction held 10 bases outside the gene matches. Per the germline V gene, CDR1 is SGHRS and CDR2 is YFSETQ. As DNA, the CDR3 is TGCGCCAGCAGCTTGCAGAGACTGGGACTAGCGTCCCAAGAGACCCAGTACTTC. Translation gives CASSLQRLGLASQETQYF.

The chain links TRBV2 to TRBJ2-7; TRBD2 aligns across 10 bases. Germline CDR1 and CDR2: SNHLY and FYNNEI. V shed 8 bases, J shed 3 bases, and the junction held 13 bases outside the gene matches. This CDR3 is built from 16 residues. CDR3 residues: CASPGASGSVNYEQYF. As DNA, the CDR3 is TGTGCCAGCCCCGGGGCTAGCGGGAGTGTTAACTACGAGCAGTACTTC.

As for this clonotype: The germline gene is not matched at one end of the junction; a read error may be the cause. The chain employs TRBV28 and TRBJ2-6; maybe TRBD2 (5 bases). The CDR3 length is 18 residues. Germline loops: CDR1 MDHEN, CDR2 SYDVKM. For the CDR3, the DNA is TGTGCCAACAGTCCCCCGGCAGGCCGAGGGTCTGGGGCCAACGTCCTGACTTTC. Protein product: CANSPPAGRGSGANVLTF.

V gene TRBV20-1 combines with J gene TRBJ1-4, with TRBD1 matching 7 bases. Trimming removed 3 bases from V and 5 bases from J; junction bases left unmatched: 6. CDR1 and CDR2 (germline): DFQATT, SNEGSKA (reference sequence). The CDR3 totals 14 residues. For the CDR3, the DNA is TGCAGTGCTAGTCCTGGGACAGAGAATGAAAAACTGTTTTTT. This encodes CSASPGTENEKLFF.

Turning to this clonotype: The junction departs from germline at one end; a sequencing error may be responsible. This chain uses TRBV12-3 or TRBV12-4 with TRBJ2-3; 9 bases match TRBD1. There are 18 residues in the CDR3. CDR3 bases: TGTACCAGCAGTTTTTCGAGGTTTCTGGGACAGGGAACAGATACGCAGTATTTT. It yields the protein CTSSFSRFLGQGTDTQYF.

J is TRBJ1-4 and V is TRBV6-1, with D tentatively TRBD1 (6 bases). The CDR3 is made up of 14 amino acids. Germline V gene lookup returns CDR1 MNHNS and CDR2 SASEGT. V was pared by 8 bases and J by 8 bases, with 18 bases between. As DNA, the CDR3 is TGTGCCAGCTGTACAGGGCAGGTTCCCGAAAAACTGTTTTTT. This codes for CASCTGQVPEKLFF.

This clonotype showed up just a few times. This rearrangement joins TRBV18 to TRBJ1-2; 7 bases are shared with TRBD1. Germline V gives CDR1 KGHSH, CDR2 LQKENI. J was trimmed by 6 bases and V by 2 bases; bases with no gene match: 6. This CDR3 is 14 amino acids long. The CDR3 spells CASSPTDREHGYTF. The CDR3 DNA reads as TGTGCCAGCTCACCAACCGACAGGGAACATGGCTACACCTTC.

This clonotype was counted ten times or more. The chain has TRBV12-3 or TRBV12-4 and TRBJ2-1; TRBD2 might be the D (6 bases). The V and J ends lost 8 bases and 2 bases respectively, with 13 bases between them. CDR3 size: 14 residues. The CDR3 nucleotides read TGTGCCAGCGGTCCCGGGACTGCCTACAATGAGCAGTTCTTC. Its translation: CASGPGTAYNEQFF.